The rows below give T cell receptor beta chains drawn from one sample of a study of shared clonotypes between healthy human individuals. TCRdb keeps only in-frame clones here, not all; method: immunoSEQ multiplex PCR. The sample contains around 2.1 million clones, under 95% of which appear only once. The material sequenced was naive CD8+ T cells from PBMCs. The receptor set was obtained from a man aged 18 to 29 in good health. Some clones in this sample may be carry-over from other donors' samples. The CDR3 runs from the conserved cysteine through the conserved F or W. Fields, in order: V gene, J gene, D gene, clone size, CDR3 DNA, CDR3 protein. A D gene is named only where the DNA matches it firmly. Size is stated for part of the rows, as once, few or many counts, or as a class when the clone is expanded.

V: TRBV4-3
J: TRBJ2-1
D: .
size: .
DNA: TGCGCCAGCAGCCAAGAGGCCGCCAGGCTAGCCTACAATGAGCAGTTCTTC
CDR3: CASSQEAARLAYNEQFF

V: TRBV28
J: TRBJ2-7
D: .
size: once
DNA: TGTGCCAGCAGTCCCGGGACCGAGATACCGCACGAGCAGTACTTC
CDR3: CASSPGTEIPHEQYF

V: TRBV27
J: TRBJ2-7
D: TRBD2
size: once
DNA: TGTGCCAGCAGTCCCTCAAGCGGGGACCACTCCTACGAGCAGTACTTC
CDR3: CASSPSSGDHSYEQYF

V: TRBV29-1
J: TRBJ1-3
D: .
size: .
DNA: TGCAGCGTTGAAGATCGTATGGCCCCTGGAAACACCATATATTTT
CDR3: CSVEDRMAPGNTIYF

V: TRBV6-6
J: TRBJ2-7
D: .
size: .
DNA: TGTGCCAGCAGTTACTCGAAGGGGTGGGGGAACGAGCAGTACTTC
CDR3: CASSYSKGWGNEQYF

V: TRBV4-1
J: TRBJ2-5
D: .
size: .
DNA: TGCGCCAGCAGCCAAAAATATCCGGGACTCCACGAGACCCAGTACTTC
CDR3: CASSQKYPGLHETQYF

V: TRBV2
J: TRBJ1-1
D: .
size: .
DNA: TGTGCCAGCAGTGACCGCGGGCCCTGGGCGGACACTGAAGCTTTCTTT
CDR3: CASSDRGPWADTEAFF

V: TRBV19
J: TRBJ2-3
D: .
size: .
DNA: TGTGCCAGTAGTATAGAAGCTGTTCAGGGGTTGACAGATACGCAGTATTTT
CDR3: CASSIEAVQGLTDTQYF

V: TRBV6-6
J: TRBJ1-5
D: .
size: .
DNA: TGTGCCATTGGGGGGCGCGGAAGACAGCCCCAGCATTTT
CDR3: CAIGGRGRQPQHF

V: TRBV29-1
J: TRBJ2-2
D: .
size: .
DNA: TGCAGCGTTTTCGGGGGAGGGAACACCGGGGAGCTGTTTTTT
CDR3: CSVFGGGNTGELFF

V: TRBV27
J: TRBJ1-1
D: .
size: .
DNA: TGTGCCAGCAGCTCAAACCCCGGCGGGTACACTGAAGCTTTCTTT
CDR3: CASSSNPGGYTEAFF

V: TRBV13
J: TRBJ1-4
D: .
size: .
DNA: TGTGCCAGCAGCCCAGGGACTGGGGCTGAAAAACTGTTTTTT
CDR3: CASSPGTGAEKLFF

V: TRBV11-2
J: TRBJ2-7
D: .
size: once
DNA: TGTGCCAGCAGCTTCCCACTGGCTAGCCGACCCACTAACGAGCAGTACTTC
CDR3: CASSFPLASRPTNEQYF

V: TRBV28
J: TRBJ2-7
D: .
size: .
DNA: TGTGCCAGCAGTTTATATAAATGGATGACAGGCGTCTCCTACGAGCAGTACTTC
CDR3: CASSLYKWMTGVSYEQYF

V: TRBV29-1
J: TRBJ2-7
D: TRBD2
size: once
DNA: TGCAGCGTCATCGGGACTAGCGGGAGCCCATCCTACGAGCAGTACTTC
CDR3: CSVIGTSGSPSYEQYF

V: TRBV6-4
J: TRBJ2-3
D: TRBD2
size: .
DNA: TGTGCCAGCAGTCGAAGACTAGCGGGAGGGAGGACAGATACGCAGTATTTT
CDR3: CASSRRLAGGRTDTQYF

V: TRBV9
J: TRBJ2-5
D: .
size: .
DNA: TGTGCCAGCAGCGACGGGGGGCAGGGGACCCAAGAGACCCAGTACTTC
CDR3: CASSDGGQGTQETQYF

V: TRBV30
J: TRBJ2-2
D: .
size: .
DNA: TGTGCCTGGAGTGTACTTCGAGGGCCAGCCGGGGAGCTGTTTTTT
CDR3: CAWSVLRGPAGELFF

V: TRBV28
J: TRBJ2-5
D: TRBD1
size: .
DNA: TGTGCCAGCAGTGCCTGGACAGGGGTAGAGACCCAGTACTTC
CDR3: CASSAWTGVETQYF

V: TRBV12-5
J: TRBJ1-1
D: .
size: .
DNA: TGTGCTAGTGGCTTTGGGACGGTGAACACTGAAGCTTTCTTT
CDR3: CASGFGTVNTEAFF

V: TRBV7-6
J: TRBJ2-1
D: TRBD2
size: .
DNA: TGTGCCAGCAGCCCAATACCGACTAGCGCAACGGCCCCCTTAAACAATGAGCAGTTCTTC
CDR3: CASSPIPTSATAPLNNEQFF

V: TRBV7-9
J: TRBJ2-1
D: TRBD2
size: .
DNA: TGTGCCAGCAGCTTAGGGGGACTAAACAATGAGCAGTTCTTC
CDR3: CASSLGGLNNEQFF

V: TRBV7-6
J: TRBJ2-1
D: .
size: .
DNA: TGTGCCAGCAGCTTAACCTCTCCGGGACGTGAGTTCGATGAGCAGTTCTTC
CDR3: CASSLTSPGREFDEQFF

V: TRBV11-2
J: TRBJ1-4
D: .
size: .
DNA: TGTGCCAGCAGCTTATGGGGAAGCCTTTCAACTAATGAAAAACTGTTTTTT
CDR3: CASSLWGSLSTNEKLFF

V: TRBV6-5
J: TRBJ2-1
D: .
size: once
DNA: TGTGCCAGCAGTTACCTGGCCTCTTACAATGAGCAGTTCTTC
CDR3: CASSYLASYNEQFF

V: TRBV6-1
J: TRBJ2-7
D: .
size: .
DNA: TGTGCCAGCAGGGGAAGACAATACGAGCAGTACTTC
CDR3: CASRGRQYEQYF

V: TRBV6-1
J: TRBJ2-2
D: TRBD1
size: .
DNA: TGTGCCAACCTGGACAGGGACAACGGGGAGCTGTTTTTT
CDR3: CANLDRDNGELFF

V: TRBV11-2
J: TRBJ1-5
D: .
size: .
DNA: TGTGCCAGCAGCTTAGATCCGCAGCCCCAGCATTTT
CDR3: CASSLDPQPQHF

V: TRBV6-6
J: TRBJ2-3
D: TRBD2
size: .
DNA: TGTGCCAGCAGTTACTCAGCGGGAGGGCCAACAGATACGCAGTATTTT
CDR3: CASSYSAGGPTDTQYF

V: TRBV9
J: TRBJ1-5
D: .
size: .
DNA: TGTGCCAGCAGCCCCACGGGGGGCGGACGCCAGCCCCAGCATTTT
CDR3: CASSPTGGGRQPQHF

V: TRBV15
J: TRBJ1-5
D: .
size: .
DNA: TGTGCCACCAGCAGGGCACGGGAGAGCAATCAGCCCCAGCATTTT
CDR3: CATSRARESNQPQHF

V: TRBV6-1
J: TRBJ2-7
D: .
size: .
DNA: TGTGCCAGCAGTGCCGGGACACGCTACGAGCAGTACTTC
CDR3: CASSAGTRYEQYF

V: TRBV7-9
J: TRBJ1-1
D: TRBD1
size: .
DNA: TGTGCCAGCAGCTCACGGGGACAGGACACTGAAGCTTTCTTT
CDR3: CASSSRGQDTEAFF

V: TRBV5-1
J: TRBJ1-2
D: .
size: .
DNA: TGCGCCAGCAGCTTGGATCATGGAGCCCGTGGCTATGGCTACACCTTC
CDR3: CASSLDHGARGYGYTF

V: TRBV28
J: TRBJ2-7
D: .
size: .
DNA: TGTGCCAGCAGATCCAGGGGTTACGAGCAGTACTTC
CDR3: CASRSRGYEQYF

V: TRBV6-6
J: TRBJ2-1
D: .
size: .
DNA: TGTGCCAGCAGTTACTCATTAGCGTCCTACAATGAGCAGTTCTTC
CDR3: CASSYSLASYNEQFF

V: TRBV6-5
J: TRBJ2-1
D: TRBD1
size: once
DNA: TGTGCCAGCAGTTACTCGACAGGGGGCCTGGATGAGCAGTTCTTC
CDR3: CASSYSTGGLDEQFF

V: TRBV10-2
J: TRBJ1-1
D: .
size: .
DNA: TGCGCCAGCAATGATCGGGTCACTGAAGCTTTCTTT
CDR3: CASNDRVTEAFF

V: TRBV7-6
J: TRBJ2-7
D: TRBD1
size: once
DNA: TGTGCCAGCAGCTTCGGACAGGGGTACGAGCAGTACTTC
CDR3: CASSFGQGYEQYF

V: TRBV27
J: TRBJ2-7
D: TRBD1
size: .
DNA: TGTGCCAGCAGTTTTGTTGGACAGGGAACCTACGAGCAGTACTTC
CDR3: CASSFVGQGTYEQYF

V: TRBV27
J: TRBJ2-6
D: .
size: .
DNA: TGTGCCAGCAGTCCCTACGGGGGGCGTGTGAGGTCTGGGGCCAACGTCCTGACTTTC
CDR3: CASSPYGGRVRSGANVLTF

V: TRBV6-1
J: TRBJ1-2
D: .
size: .
DNA: TGTGCCAGCAAGCCGTACCGTGGGGGGGCGGATGGCTACACCTTC
CDR3: CASKPYRGGADGYTF